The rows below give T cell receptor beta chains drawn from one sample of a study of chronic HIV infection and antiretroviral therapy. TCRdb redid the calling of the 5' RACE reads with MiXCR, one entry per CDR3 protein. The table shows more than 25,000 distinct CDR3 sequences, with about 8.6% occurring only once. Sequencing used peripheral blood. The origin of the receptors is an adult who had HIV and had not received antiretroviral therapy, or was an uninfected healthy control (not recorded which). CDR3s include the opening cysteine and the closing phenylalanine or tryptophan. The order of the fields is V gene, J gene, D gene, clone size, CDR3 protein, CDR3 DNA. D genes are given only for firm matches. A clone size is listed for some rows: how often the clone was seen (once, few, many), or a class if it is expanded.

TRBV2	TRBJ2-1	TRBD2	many	CASRPLAGGYNEQFF	TGTGCCAGCAGGCCGCTAGCGGGAGGCTACAATGAGCAGTTCTTC
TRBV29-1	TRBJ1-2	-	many	CSVRVDGYTF	TGCAGCGTGAGGGTGGATGGCTACACCTTC
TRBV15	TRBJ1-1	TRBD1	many	CATSGYRGPRAFF	TGTGCCACCAGCGGTTACAGGGGCCCGCGGGCTTTCTTT
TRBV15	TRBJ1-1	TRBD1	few	CATSWDRNTEAFF	TGTGCCACCAGCTGGGACAGGAACACTGAAGCTTTCTTT
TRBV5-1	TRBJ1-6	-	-	CASSSGGNSPLHF	TGCGCCAGCAGCTCGGGCGGTAATTCACCCCTCCACTTT
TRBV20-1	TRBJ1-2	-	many	CSARTRVNDYGYTF	TGCAGTGCTAGAACCAGGGTCAACGACTATGGCTACACCTTC
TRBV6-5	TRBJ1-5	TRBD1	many	CASSYAVPGAGGGQPQHF	TGTGCCAGCAGTTACGCCGTGCCTGGGGCAGGGGGAGGTCAGCCCCAGCATTTT
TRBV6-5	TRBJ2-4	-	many	CASSSGLAKNIQYF	TGTGCCAGCAGTTCGGGACTAGCCAAAAACATTCAGTACTTC
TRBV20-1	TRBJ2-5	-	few	CSTEQETQYF	TGCAGTACAGAGCAAGAGACCCAGTACTTC
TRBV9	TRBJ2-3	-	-	CASSVLAGWKDTQYF	TGTGCCAGCAGCGTACTAGCAGGGTGGAAAGATACGCAGTATTTT
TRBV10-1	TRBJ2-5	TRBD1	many	CASSESQGRFPQETQYF	TGCGCCAGCAGTGAGTCACAGGGGCGATTCCCACAAGAGACCCAGTACTTC
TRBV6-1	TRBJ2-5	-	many	CASSEGVQFKTQYF	TGTGCCAGCAGTGAAGGCGTACAGTTTAAGACCCAGTACTTC
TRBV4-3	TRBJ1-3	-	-	CASSQQLGNGNTIYF	TGCGCCAGCAGCCAACAGCTAGGGAACGGAAACACCATATATTTT
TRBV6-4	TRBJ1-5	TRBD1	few	CASSDGGQGANQPQHF	TGTGCCAGCAGTGACGGGGGACAGGGGGCCAATCAGCCCCAGCATTTT
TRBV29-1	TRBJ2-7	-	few	CSFRTEYNSYEQYF	TGCAGCTTCCGGACAGAATATAACTCCTACGAGCAGTACTTC
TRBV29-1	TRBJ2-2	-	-	CSVEATTGTPNTENTGELFF	TGCAGCGTTGAGGCAACTACCGGGACACCGAATACGGAGAACACCGGGGAGCTGTTTTTT
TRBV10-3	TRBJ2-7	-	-	CAISGPWGDSYEQYF	TGTGCCATCAGTGGTCCCTGGGGCGACTCCTACGAGCAGTACTTC
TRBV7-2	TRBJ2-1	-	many	CASSSRGWDEQFF	TGTGCCAGCAGCTCGCGTGGGTGGGATGAGCAGTTCTTC
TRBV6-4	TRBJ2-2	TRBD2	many	CASSERGLALEANTGELFF	TGTGCCAGCAGTGAGAGGGGACTAGCCTTGGAGGCGAACACCGGGGAGCTGTTTTTT
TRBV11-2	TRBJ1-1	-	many	CASSYTRTAGAFF	TGTGCCAGCAGTTACACTCGGACTGCCGGAGCTTTCTTT
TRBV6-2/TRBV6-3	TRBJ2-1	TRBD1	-	CASSFTGEIRNEQFF	TGTGCCAGCAGTTTCACAGGGGAGATTCGAAATGAGCAGTTCTTC
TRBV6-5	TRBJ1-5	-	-	CASRQVGNSNQPQHF	TGTGCCAGCAGACAGGTTGGAAATAGCAATCAGCCCCAGCATTTT
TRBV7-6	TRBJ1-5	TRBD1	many	CASSQSAGQASGQPQHF	TGTGCCAGCAGCCAATCTGCGGGACAGGCGTCTGGACAGCCCCAGCATTTT
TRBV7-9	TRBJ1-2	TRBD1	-	CASSVGQSYGYTF	TGTGCCAGCAGCGTGGGACAGAGCTATGGCTACACCTTC
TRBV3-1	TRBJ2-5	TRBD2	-	CASSQSGRQETQYF	TGTGCCAGCAGCCAGAGCGGGAGGCAAGAGACCCAGTACTTC
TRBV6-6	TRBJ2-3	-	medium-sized	CASGTSTDTQYF	TGTGCCAGCGGTACAAGCACAGATACGCAGTATTTT
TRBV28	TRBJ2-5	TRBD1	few	CASTTGDSVQETQYF	TGTGCCAGCACCACCGGGGACAGCGTCCAAGAGACCCAGTACTTC
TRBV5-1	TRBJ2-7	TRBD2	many	CASRGSGRALGLEQYF	TGCGCCAGCAGAGGTAGCGGGAGGGCCTTGGGGCTGGAGCAGTACTTC